Described below is a single T cell receptor (beta chain) sequence and its context. Its antigen is currently not known. Nothing much larger sits one base from this clone, and base qualities are not available. These data come from a study of beta chain features in type 1 diabetes (dated by TCRdb to the late 2010s). General notes on the study: Patients and healthy donors did not differ in mean age, gender distribution, total cell number or subset yield. In the study, TCRB repertoires of sorted circulating CD4+ T cell subsets from recently diagnosed type 1 diabetes patients were compared with those of matched healthy donors. Naive and central memory subsets were obtained from all 30 or so donors, but regulatory and stem cell-like memory subsets were isolated from only 8 patients and about eight healthy donors. A total of about 110,000,000 sorted cells were examined across all samples, and a strong correlation was observed between cell number per subset and RNA yield.

Each donor gave one peripheral blood draw, approximately 100 mL on average, collected into heparinised tubes. Naive, central memory, regulatory and stem cell-like memory CD4+ T cells were sorted on a BD FACSAria II using a panel including CD45RO, CCR7, CD25, CD127, CD95 and CD27. All sorted populations exceeded 95% purity. PBMCs were isolated immediately by Lymphoprep density gradient centrifugation and stained directly without culture. Samples were stained and sorted in pairs, with one healthy donor and one patient per experiment, so that batch effects were minimized. The entire amount of isolated RNA was reverse transcribed using the High Capacity cDNA Reverse Transcription Kit, so the sequenced TCRB transcripts were expressed ones. Deep immunoSEQ sequencing was applied to naive, central memory and regulatory T cell samples, giving an average of about 3.7 million total reads per sample. Sorted cells were lysed in RLT buffer, and RNA was extracted using DNase-treated RNeasy Micro or Mini kits according to cell number. To prevent cross-contamination, every cell subset was processed on its own, while patient and healthy donor samples were processed together. The immunoSEQ multiplex PCR was used to amplify TCRB sequences from cDNA, yielding 87-bp fragments that span the CDR3 region. The amplicons were sequenced using the Illumina HiSeq platform. The paper's processing steps were these. Synthetic template baselines were used to correct PCR bias computationally, reads within Hamming distance 2 were collapsed together, and singletons that could not be merged were discarded. Reads were aligned against IMGT to assign V, D and J genes, CDR3 length and insertions or deletions at six rearrangement sites. Within each subset, clonotype counts were normalized to the number of sorted cells before true diversity and Gini coefficients were calculated with the tcR R package. The overlap coefficient, calculated on TCRB nucleotide sequences, was used to measure repertoire sharing. Out-of-frame TCRB sequences from naive cells were analyzed as a proxy for the pre-selection repertoire. TCRdb took this table from immuneACCESS and kept in-frame rearrangements with V and J called. Such tables lack part of the clones; where checked against another copy, unresolved V genes explain under half of the gap, and the rest is unexplained. V, J and clone size derive from that table, while D and trimming were established from the DNA sequence. The sample profile shows approximately 250,000 clones; roughly a tenth of them were found once. Around 0.017% of the sample rests with the top ten.

As encoded in the germline V gene, CDR1 is SGHTA while CDR2 is FQGNSA. The CDR3 spans 15 residues, from the cysteine through the phenylalanine. The sequence is cut down to CDR3 DNA, 45 bases in frame from base 1. V is clipped by 4 bases and J by 0 bases, and the sequence between their germline boundaries is 7 bases long. Beyond this particular receptor, the publication reports: Fewer insertions and more nucleotide deletions at VDJ recombination sites were observed in patients with type 1 diabetes, implying thymic rearrangement abnormalities. Because the HLA sub-analyses included only small numbers of individuals, any influence of HLA type on TCRB rearrangement was left unresolved. Naive, central memory and regulatory TCRB repertoires appeared to be more similar among patients than among healthy donors. Shorter templates might be favored by PCR, yet because patient and control samples were amplified and corrected together, any such skew would affect both groups equally. In all four CD4+ subsets, TCRB CDR3 length was moderately but significantly shorter in type 1 diabetes patients. Because cDNA was sequenced instead of genomic DNA, highly expressing activated cells could be over-represented, though the groups showed no difference in activation or CD3 levels.

This chain joins TRBV7-2 to TRBJ1-6, with an unclear D gene assignment. The TCR comes from a man aged 25 to 40 with type 1 diabetes. Sequencing input: naive CD4+ T cells from blood. Per the publication, the cell subset or site label means: true naive CD4+ T cells. At the DNA level, the sequence is TGTGCCAGCAGCTCCCCGAGCTCCTATAATTCACCCCTCCACTTT. Its protein is CASSSPSSYNSPLHF.